This TCR beta chain was sequenced during a study of early T cells in non-severe SARS-CoV-2 infection (TCRdb year 2021). With regard to the full study: Because TCR sequencing was done on bulk RNA from unsorted whole blood, the alpha and beta chains could not be paired.

Libraries were made using 5' RACE. Sequencing used a NextSeq 500. The TCR library protocol attached unique molecular identifiers to individual cDNA molecules to correct for sequencing error and PCR bias. Both TCR alpha and beta chains were sequenced, and tight co-correlation was observed between alpha and beta sequence abundances in each sample. Under the source paper's analysis protocol: Decombinator V4 was used to annotate the V gene, J gene and CDR3 of the TCR sequences. TCRs were defined as expanded if a significant change between any two time points was detected under a Poisson model with p below 0.0001. Abundances of TCRs were expressed as counts per million after normalisation to the total number of TCRs sequenced in each sample. TRAV1-2 paired with TRAJ12, TRAJ20 or TRAJ33 defined MAIT TCRs, while TRAV10 paired with TRAJ18 defined iNKT TCRs. VDJdb, accessed on 1 November 2021, was searched for TCRs annotated for CMV, EBV and SARS-CoV-2, and TCRs annotated for more than one antigen were excluded. TCRdb applied fastp at Q25 and MiXCR to the public reads, then kept only in-frame beta chains. For every CDR3 protein sequence, its rows merge into one entry that carries the most common genes and DNA. The V and J calls come from TCRdb's annotation, not from the publication. The sample records approximately 120,000 distinct CDR3 sequences, 14% to 15% of which are singletons. 21% of the sample is in the top ten clones.

Study-level results and caveats: VDJdb matching was skewed toward anti-spike CD8 responses, so virus-specific expansions were likely underestimated and private and CD4 specificities were missed.

From cysteine to phenylalanine, the CDR3 is 15 amino acids long. Kept here is only the CDR3 DNA, which spans 45 bases and is read in frame from base 1. Trimming at the junction amounts to 7 bases on V and 4 bases on J, and the germline ends lie 16 bases apart. CDR1 and CDR2 are read off the germline V gene as MNHEY and SVGAGI. This clonotype was recorded a few times. Its antigen target is currently unknown. One base away there is no much larger clone; base qualities are not given. This was a case-control study nested in a cohort of healthcare workers in London, UK, who had nasopharyngeal swab PCR tests and blood samples taken every week. Between 23 and 31 March 2020, the week of the UK lockdown, healthcare workers were enrolled and then followed up weekly for as long as 16 weeks.

The sequenced sample was whole blood. This TCR derives from an adult who was a healthcare worker with PCR-confirmed SARS-CoV-2 infection or an uninfected control (not recorded which). The chain was built from TRBV6-5 and TRBJ2-2; TRBD2 is perhaps the D gene, given 7 matching bases. The encoded CDR3 is CASIDGGGGTGELFF. The nucleotides read TGTGCCAGCATCGATGGGGGGGGCGGCACCGGGGAGCTGTTTTTT.